This T cell receptor (beta chain) was found in a study of T cells after yellow fever vaccination. The study, taken as a whole, reports: Reappearance after the booster was observed for most primary-vaccination clones (more than 95% CD4, roughly 90% CD8).

TCRdb re-called the 5' RACE reads with MiXCR, one entry per CDR3 protein. The sample consists of some 390,000 distinct CDR3 sequences, 6.2% of them appearing once. This clonotype occurred a few times. What it recognizes is unknown. The CDR3 length is 15 residues. V shed 7 bases and J shed 4 bases, with 18 bases lying between them. Germline values: CDR1 SGHDT, CDR2 YYEEEE. Here the sequenced sample was PBMCs, taken 5 days after the yellow fever booster vaccination. The sequence was collected from a man aged 30-40 years who received the YFV17D yellow fever vaccine. The chain couples TRBV5-6 to TRBJ2-1; the D gene is possibly TRBD1 (6 bases). In DNA form, the CDR3 reads TGTGCCAGCCTATTCGCAGGGGCTTCGTACAATGAGCAGTTCTTC. It encodes CASLFAGASYNEQFF. Filled out from reference TRBV5-6 and TRBJ2-1, the complete variable domain reads DAGVTQSPTHLIKTRGQQVTLRCSPKSGHDTVSWYQQALGQGPQFIFQYYEEEERQRGNFPDRFSGHQFPNYSSELNVNALLLGDSALYLCASLFAGASYNEQFFGPGTRLTVL.